This passage covers 18 T cell receptor beta chains from one sample sequenced in a study of PD-L1 blockade in urothelial cancer. Sequencing was performed with immunoSEQ multiplex PCR; in TCRdb, only in-frame clones are kept and a portion is missing. Among 45,000 to 55,000 clones listed, roughly 78% were seen once. The time point: pretreatment peripheral blood. The sequencing used PBMCs, collected around atezolizumab (anti-PD-L1) treatment. These receptors were collected from a man aged 65 to 85 with urothelial cancer.

The V and J genes are TRBV28 and TRBJ2-7; 12 bases line up with TRBD1. This CDR3 contains 17 residues. Trimming took 3 bases from V and 7 from J; bases not matched to a gene: 13. Germline CDR1 MDHEN, CDR2 SYDVKM. The CDR3 region has the DNA TGTGCCAGCAGTTTCGGGGACAGGGGGCCCTTGGGTGGGGAGCAGTACTTC. It encodes CASSFGDRGPLGGEQYF.

J is TRBJ2-5 and V is TRBV6-1, with D possibly TRBD1 on 6 matching bases. CDR3 length equals 18 residues. V gave up 0 bases and J gave up 2 bases, with 19 bases separating them. The germline V gene encodes CDR1 MNHNS and CDR2 SASEGT. This chain's CDR3 is CASSEALSGQGLQETQYF. The CDR3 region has the DNA TGTGCCAGCAGTGAAGCGCTTAGTGGTCAGGGGCTACAAGAGACCCAGTACTTC.

The V call is TRBV4-2, the J call TRBJ1-1; tentatively, D is TRBD1 (5 bases). The CDR3 covers 16 residues. Germline values: CDR1 LGHNA, CDR2 YNFKEQ. Trimming removed 1 base at V and 7 bases at J, with 19 bases between. The CDR3 spells CASSQAQSRVKGEAFF. The CDR3 DNA reads as TGTGCCAGCAGCCAAGCTCAAAGCAGGGTAAAAGGTGAAGCTTTCTTT.

CDR3 sequence: CASSPMGAEQFF. As DNA, the CDR3 is TGTGCCAGCTCCCCCATGGGAGCTGAGCAGTTCTTC. The gene calls are TRBV18 and TRBJ2-1; weak D call: TRBD2 (5 bases). CDR3 length equals 12 residues. From germline, CDR1 is KGHSH and CDR2 LQKENI. Trimming cost V 6 bases and J 9 bases, with 12 bases left between them.

This rearrangement joins TRBV7-3 to TRBJ1-5; D remains unclear. The CDR3 is made up of 13 amino acids. Trimming pared 5 bases from V and 5 bases from J, leaving 10 bases between. CDR1 is SGHTA, CDR2 FQGTGA, per germline. CDR3 DNA sequence: TGTGCCAGCAGCCCCGACGGGTATCAGCCCCAGCATTTT. Its translation: CASSPDGYQPQHF.

The chain links TRBV28 to TRBJ1-5; no clear D. From germline, CDR1 is MDHEN and CDR2 SYDVKM. The CDR3 totals 18 residues. Between the trimmed V and J ends, which lost 0 bases and 0 bases, there was a span of 15 bases. CDR3 sequence: CASSLWALGRSSNQPQHF. Written as DNA, the CDR3 is TGTGCCAGCAGTTTATGGGCCCTAGGAAGATCTAGCAATCAGCCCCAGCATTTT. Combining the CDR3 with reference TRBV28 and TRBJ1-5 gives the whole variable domain DVKVTQSSRYLVKRTGEKVFLECVQDMDHENMFWYRQDPGLGLRLIYFSYDVKMKEKGDIPEGYSVSREKKERFSLILESASTNQTSMYLCASSLWALGRSSNQPQHFGDGTRLSIL.

This clone was detected only a few times. The chain recombines TRBV10-3 with TRBJ2-7; the match to TRBD2 covers 9 bases. Germline CDR1 is ENHRY and CDR2 is SYGVKD. The CDR3 has 12 residues. With V trimmed by 6 bases and J by 5 bases, 2 bases remained unmatched. The CDR3 sequence is CAIRAGGDEQYF. The CDR3 coding sequence is TGTGCCATCAGAGCGGGAGGTGACGAGCAGTACTTC.

This clone appeared a few times. V gene TRBV7-3 combines with J gene TRBJ2-3; 8 positions match TRBD1. The length of the CDR3 is 13 residues. The V gene end was trimmed by 5 bases and the J gene end by 4 bases; junction bases not matched to a gene: 2. Germline lookup yields CDR1 SGHTA and CDR2 FQGTGA. The DNA of the CDR3 is TGTGCCAGCAGCCAGGGGGCATCAGATACGCAGTATTTT. The encoded protein is CASSQGASDTQYF.

The chain links TRBV5-4 to TRBJ1-2, with D hard to call. Germline V gene lookup returns CDR1 SGHNT and CDR2 YYREEE (reference sequence). This CDR3 contains 13 residues. V lost 0 bases to trimming and J lost 7 bases, with 10 bases between them. CDR3 region: CASSLDSTGGYTF. The CDR3 region has the DNA TGTGCCAGCAGCTTGGACAGCACTGGTGGCTACACCTTC.

V and J are TRBV11-1 and TRBJ2-3; the match to TRBD2 covers 8 bases. The CDR3 has 14 amino acids. The germline V gene has CDR1 SGHAT and CDR2 FQDESV (reference sequence). V trimming: 7 bases; J trimming: 2 bases; junction bases outside the gene matches: 5. CDR3 DNA sequence: TGTGCCAGCAACCTAGCGGGCCTCACAGATACGCAGTATTTT. This codes for CASNLAGLTDTQYF.

The chain carries TRBV19 and TRBJ1-5, with 7 positions matching TRBD1. Trimming removed 3 bases from V and 11 bases from J; junction bases left unmatched: 10. The germline V gene encodes CDR1 LNHDA and CDR2 SQIVND (reference sequence). This CDR3 has 14 amino acids. CDR3 sequence: CASSMRQGQMSQHF. DNA for the CDR3: TGTGCCAGTAGTATGCGGCAGGGACAGATGTCCCAGCATTTT.

The chain joins TRBV9 to TRBJ2-1, with 13 bases lining up with TRBD2. The CDR3 spans 15 residues. The V and J ends lost 10 bases and 0 bases, in that order; junction bases with no gene match: 4. CDR1 and CDR2 (germline): SGDLS, YYNGEE. The CDR3 is CALLAGGPSYNEQFF. The CDR3 bases are TGTGCCTTACTAGCGGGAGGGCCCTCCTACAATGAGCAGTTCTTC.

This clone was seen only a few times. The chain combines TRBV2 with TRBJ1-1, with 8 bases aligning to TRBD1. In germline, CDR1 is SNHLY, CDR2 FYNNEI. The CDR3 is 14 amino acids. Trimming removed 6 bases from V and 4 bases from J; junction bases left unmatched: 7. DNA for the CDR3: TGTGCCAGCAGACAACAGGGGGGGGTCACTGAAGCTTTCTTT. As protein: CASRQQGGVTEAFF.

This clone showed up just once. This chain joins TRBV2 and TRBJ2-2; 16 bases align to TRBD2. The ends lost 6 bases at V and 3 bases at J; junction bases unmatched: 13. Germline V lookup: CDR1 SNHLY, CDR2 FYNNEI. The CDR3 loop spans 20 amino acids. In DNA form, the CDR3 reads TGTGCCAGCAGCCTAGGGACTAGCGGGAGGGCCCTCCTCGACACCGGGGAGCTGTTTTTT. Translation gives CASSLGTSGRALLDTGELFF.

This chain links TRBV5-1 with TRBJ2-5, with 7 bases aligning to TRBD2. Germline CDR1 SGHRS, CDR2 YFSETQ. The length of the CDR3 is 15 residues. The junction had 6 bases not matched to a gene; V was cut back by 0 bases and J by 4 bases. The CDR3 is CASSLERGNGETQYF. CDR3 nucleotide sequence: TGCGCCAGCAGCTTGGAGCGGGGTAATGGAGAGACCCAGTACTTC.

The chain carries TRBV11-2 and TRBJ2-5; TRBD2 is a possible D gene (6 bases). Germline assignment: CDR1 SGHAT and CDR2 FQNNGV. V dropped 5 bases and J dropped 5 bases, with 15 bases sitting between them. The CDR3 covers 14 residues. CDR3 nucleotide sequence: TGTGCCAGCAGCGATTGGGGGGTCGGCGAGACCCAGTACTTC. This sequence encodes CASSDWGVGETQYF.

This clone was detected once. The gene calls are TRBV7-2 and TRBJ2-2, with D hard to call. Looked up from germline, CDR1 is SGHTA and CDR2 is FQGNSA. With 3 bases removed from V and 7 bases from J, the gap between germline ends came to 12 bases. The CDR3 is 14 residues long. In nucleotides, the CDR3 is TGTGCCAGCAGCTTCCCCTCTCGGGTCGGGGAGCTGTTTTTT. This codes for CASSFPSRVGELFF.

This clone was seen only once. The chain combines TRBV29-1 with TRBJ1-1; 7 bases align to TRBD1. Germline V CDR1 and CDR2: SQVTM, ANQGSEA. There are 14 residues in the CDR3. Trimming at V came to 6 bases and at J to 5 bases, leaving 12 bases not matched to a gene. This CDR3 reads CSVRRGGAGTEAFF. In DNA, the CDR3 is TGCAGCGTCCGGCGAGGGGGCGCTGGGACTGAAGCTTTCTTT.